This T cell receptor beta chain comes out of a study of T cell responses to AZD1222 COVID-19 vaccine. Findings and caveats of the study: The repertoires were collected only after the peak T cell response. Spike-wide vaccine-associated CD4 TCRs dominated at 160-218 and 743-854. The study found Spike-specific TCR breadth and depth rose after two AZD1222 doses. Only 5 or 6 AZD1222 recipients were seropositive at baseline.

Regarding this clone: Its specificity is unknown.

Sequencing was performed with immunoSEQ multiplex PCR; in TCRdb, only in-frame clones are kept and a portion is missing. Among about 160,000 clones listed, approximately 90% were seen once. Here the sequenced sample was peripheral blood, taken on day 0 of AZD1222 vaccination. The sequence was collected from an adult in good health.

The CDR3 loop reads CASSRPGQGLNEQFF. DNA of the CDR3: TGTGCCAGTAGTAGACCGGGACAGGGTCTCAATGAGCAGTTCTTC. The chain has TRBV19 and TRBJ2-1; 9 bases align to TRBD1. The CDR3 is made up of 15 amino acids. The junction had 7 bases not matched to a gene; V was cut back by 4 bases and J by 6 bases. Germline V gene sequence: CDR1 LNHDA, CDR2 SQIVND (reference sequence).